These T cell receptor beta chains were read from a single sample in a study of T cell repertoires in cytomegalovirus infection. Their antigen targets remain unknown. TCRdb used MiXCR to reprocess the reads, holding one entry per CDR3 protein. The sample holds 360,000 or so distinct CDR3 sequences, roughly 36% seen once. The sample here was cultured PBMCs, taken from culture after CMV antigen stimulation. The receptors stem from a human donor in good health (CMV status not recorded). Some clones in this sample may be carry-over from other donors' samples. Both conserved end residues are trimmed from each CDR3. The order of the fields is V gene, CDR3 protein.

v_gene: TRBV6-8
CDR3aa: ASSTPSGGRTEAF

v_gene: TRBV7-8
CDR3aa: ASSLAFGITYNEQF

v_gene: TRBV12-3/TRBV12-4
CDR3aa: ASSRGQGRNNQPQH

v_gene: TRBV7-6
CDR3aa: ASSLAGGAGELF

v_gene: TRBV6-2/TRBV6-3
CDR3aa: ASSYSISPPYNEQF

v_gene: TRBV7-2
CDR3aa: ASSFEGGPVNEQF

v_gene: TRBV6-6
CDR3aa: ASSYSRGSGGGEQF

v_gene: TRBV29-1
CDR3aa: SAMPSSYNEQF

v_gene: TRBV7-6
CDR3aa: ASSDRRYTDTQY

v_gene: TRBV6-8
CDR3aa: ASRRGTGNYGYT

v_gene: TRBV4-1
CDR3aa: ASSQEPGSTEAF

v_gene: TRBV19
CDR3aa: GSSSWTGRKETQY

v_gene: TRBV7-9
CDR3aa: ASSWDGATNEKLF

v_gene: TRBV28
CDR3aa: ASSSDLAGSGANVLT

v_gene: TRBV12-3/TRBV12-4
CDR3aa: ASSPSTGIGEQY

v_gene: TRBV6-5
CDR3aa: ASSYDEFHEQF

v_gene: TRBV9
CDR3aa: ASSGGATSYNEQF

v_gene: TRBV27
CDR3aa: ASTPGVAGGSPFEQY

v_gene: TRBV28
CDR3aa: ASSSVGTGTSEQY

v_gene: TRBV6-6
CDR3aa: ASRPWGAQRTGELF

v_gene: TRBV11-2
CDR3aa: ASSAVAGGSTDTQY

v_gene: TRBV15
CDR3aa: ATSSLTSGRGHTGELF

v_gene: TRBV7-8
CDR3aa: ASSLPPREQVHGEQF

v_gene: TRBV27
CDR3aa: ASREKGDLYEQY